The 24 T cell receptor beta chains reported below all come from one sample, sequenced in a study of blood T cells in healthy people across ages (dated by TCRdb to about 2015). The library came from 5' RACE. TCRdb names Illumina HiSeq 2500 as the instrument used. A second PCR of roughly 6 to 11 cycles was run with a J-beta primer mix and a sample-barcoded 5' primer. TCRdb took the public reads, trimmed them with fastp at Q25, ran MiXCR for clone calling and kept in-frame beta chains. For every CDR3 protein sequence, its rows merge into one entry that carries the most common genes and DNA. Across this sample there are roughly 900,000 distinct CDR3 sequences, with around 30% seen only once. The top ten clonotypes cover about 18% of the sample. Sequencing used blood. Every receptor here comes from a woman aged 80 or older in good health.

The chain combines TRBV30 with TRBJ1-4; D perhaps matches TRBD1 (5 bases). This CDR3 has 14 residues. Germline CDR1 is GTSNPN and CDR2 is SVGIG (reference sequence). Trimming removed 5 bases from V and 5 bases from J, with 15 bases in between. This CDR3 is CAWGPGLKNEKLFF. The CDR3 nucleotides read TGTGCCTGGGGACCGGGACTGAAGAATGAAAAACTGTTTTTT.

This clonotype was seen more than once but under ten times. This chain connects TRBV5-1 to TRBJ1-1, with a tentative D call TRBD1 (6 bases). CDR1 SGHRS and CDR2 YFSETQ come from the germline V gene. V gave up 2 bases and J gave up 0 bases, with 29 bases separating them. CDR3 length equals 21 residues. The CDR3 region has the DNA TGCGCCAGCAGCTTAACAGGGATGTGGACGATTGATTTGGTATTGAACACTGAAGCTTTCTTT. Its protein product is CASSLTGMWTIDLVLNTEAFF. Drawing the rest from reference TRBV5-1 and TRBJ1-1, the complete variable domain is KAGVTQTPRYLIKTRGQQVTLSCSPISGHRSVSWYQQTPGQGLQFLFEYFSETQRNKGNFPGRFSGRQFSNSRSEMNVSTLELGDSALYLCASSLTGMWTIDLVLNTEAFFGQGTRLTVV.

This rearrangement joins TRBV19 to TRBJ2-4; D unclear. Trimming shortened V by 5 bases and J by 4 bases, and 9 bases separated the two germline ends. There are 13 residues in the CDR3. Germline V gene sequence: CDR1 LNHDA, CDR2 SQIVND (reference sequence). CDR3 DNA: TGTGCCAGTAGTTTTACAGTAAAAAACATTCAGTACTTC. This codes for CASSFTVKNIQYF.

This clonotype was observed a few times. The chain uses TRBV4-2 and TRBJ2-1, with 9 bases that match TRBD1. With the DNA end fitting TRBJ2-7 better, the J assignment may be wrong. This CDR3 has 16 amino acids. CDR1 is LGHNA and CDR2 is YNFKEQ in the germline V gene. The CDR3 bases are TGTGCCAGCAGCCAGGCCGGGACAGGGTTTTTTAGTGAGCAGTACTTC. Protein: CASSQAGTGFFSEQYF.

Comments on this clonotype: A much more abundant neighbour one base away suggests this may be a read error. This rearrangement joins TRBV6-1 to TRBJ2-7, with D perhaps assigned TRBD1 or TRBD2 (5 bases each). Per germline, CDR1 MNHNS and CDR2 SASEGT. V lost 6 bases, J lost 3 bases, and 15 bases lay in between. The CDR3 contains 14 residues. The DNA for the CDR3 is TGTGCCAGCAGGGTGACCGGGACGAACTACGAGCAGTACTTC. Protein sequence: CASRVTGTNYEQYF.

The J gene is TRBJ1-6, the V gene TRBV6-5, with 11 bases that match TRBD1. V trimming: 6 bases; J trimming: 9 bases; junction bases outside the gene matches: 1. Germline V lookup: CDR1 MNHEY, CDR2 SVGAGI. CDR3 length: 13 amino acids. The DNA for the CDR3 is TGTGCCAGCAGAGGACAGGGGGCTTCACCCCTCCACTTT. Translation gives CASRGQGASPLHF.

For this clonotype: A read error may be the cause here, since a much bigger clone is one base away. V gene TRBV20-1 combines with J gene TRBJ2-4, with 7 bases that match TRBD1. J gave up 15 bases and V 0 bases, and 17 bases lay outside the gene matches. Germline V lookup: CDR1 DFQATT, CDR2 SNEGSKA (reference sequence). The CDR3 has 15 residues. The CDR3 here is CSAREQTGIGNERYF. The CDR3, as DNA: TGCAGTGCTAGAGAACAGACAGGGATTGGGAACGAGCGGTACTTC.

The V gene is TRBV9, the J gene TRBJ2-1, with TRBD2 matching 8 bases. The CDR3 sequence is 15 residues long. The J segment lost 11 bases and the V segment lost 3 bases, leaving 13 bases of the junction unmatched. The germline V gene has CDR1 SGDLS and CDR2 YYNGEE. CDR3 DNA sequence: TGTGCCAGCAGCGAATCGGGAAGCGGGGGACAAAAGCAGTTCTTC. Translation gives CASSESGSGGQKQFF.

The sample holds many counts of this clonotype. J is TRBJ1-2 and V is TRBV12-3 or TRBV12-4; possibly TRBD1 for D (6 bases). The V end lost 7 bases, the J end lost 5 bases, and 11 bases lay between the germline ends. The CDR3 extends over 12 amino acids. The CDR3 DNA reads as TGTGCCAGCACCCCACAGGGTTATGGCTACACCTTC. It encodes CASTPQGYGYTF.

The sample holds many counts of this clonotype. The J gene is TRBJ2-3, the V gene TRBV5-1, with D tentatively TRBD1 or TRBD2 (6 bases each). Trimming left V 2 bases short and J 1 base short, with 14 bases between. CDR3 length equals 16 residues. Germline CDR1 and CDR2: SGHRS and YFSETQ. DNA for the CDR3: TGCGCCAGCAGCTTAGGACGGGGGCCGCGCACAGATACGCAGTATTTT. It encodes CASSLGRGPRTDTQYF.

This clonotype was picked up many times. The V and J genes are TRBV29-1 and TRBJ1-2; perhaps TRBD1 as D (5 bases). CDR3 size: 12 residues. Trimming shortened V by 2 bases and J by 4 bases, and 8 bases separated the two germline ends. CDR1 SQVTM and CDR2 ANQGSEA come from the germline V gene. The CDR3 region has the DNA TGCAGCGTTGAAAGGGGAAGCTATGGCTACACCTTC. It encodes CSVERGSYGYTF.

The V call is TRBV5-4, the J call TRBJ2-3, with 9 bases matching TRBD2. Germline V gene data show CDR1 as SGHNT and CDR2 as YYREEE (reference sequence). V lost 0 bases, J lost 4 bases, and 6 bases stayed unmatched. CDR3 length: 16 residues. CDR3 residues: CASSLATAGGPDTQYF. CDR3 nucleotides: TGTGCCAGCAGCTTGGCCACAGCGGGGGGACCAGATACGCAGTATTTT.

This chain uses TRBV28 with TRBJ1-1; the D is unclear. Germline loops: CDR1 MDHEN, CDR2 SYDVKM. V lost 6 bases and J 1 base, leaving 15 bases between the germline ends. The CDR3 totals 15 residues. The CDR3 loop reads CASRGTAKKNTEAFF. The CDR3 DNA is TGTGCCAGCAGGGGAACAGCGAAAAAGAACACTGAAGCTTTCTTT.

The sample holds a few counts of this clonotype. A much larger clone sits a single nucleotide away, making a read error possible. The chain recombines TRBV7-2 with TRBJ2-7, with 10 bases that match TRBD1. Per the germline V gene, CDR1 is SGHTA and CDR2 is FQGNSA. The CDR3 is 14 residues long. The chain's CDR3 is CAGSPRQGAGEQYF. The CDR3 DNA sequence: TGTGCCGGCAGCCCACGACAGGGGGCAGGCGAGCAGTACTTC. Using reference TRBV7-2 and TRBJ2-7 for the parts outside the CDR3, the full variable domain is GAGVSQSPSNKVTEKGKDVELRCDPISGHTALYWYRQSLGQGLEFLIYFQGNSAPDKSGLPSDRFSAERTGGSVSTLTIQRTQQEDSAVYLCAGSPRQGAGEQYFGPGTRLTVT.

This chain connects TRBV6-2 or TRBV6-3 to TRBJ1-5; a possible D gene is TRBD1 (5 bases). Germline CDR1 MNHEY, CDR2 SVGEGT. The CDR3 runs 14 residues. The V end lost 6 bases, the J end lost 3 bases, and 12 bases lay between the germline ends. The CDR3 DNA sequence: TGTGCCAGCAGCTGGGACGGGACCAATCAGCCCCAGCATTTT. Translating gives CASSWDGTNQPQHF.

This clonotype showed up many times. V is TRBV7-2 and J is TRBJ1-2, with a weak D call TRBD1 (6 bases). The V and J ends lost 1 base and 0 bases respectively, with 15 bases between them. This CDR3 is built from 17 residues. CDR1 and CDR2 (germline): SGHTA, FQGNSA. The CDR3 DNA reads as TGTGCCAGCAGCTTAGGAGGGGGGGGACGTACTAACTATGGCTACACCTTC. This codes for CASSLGGGGRTNYGYTF.

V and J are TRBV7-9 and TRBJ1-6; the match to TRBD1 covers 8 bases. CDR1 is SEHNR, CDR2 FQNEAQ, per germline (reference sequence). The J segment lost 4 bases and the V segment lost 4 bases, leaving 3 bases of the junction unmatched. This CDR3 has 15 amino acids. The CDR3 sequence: CASSSGQGYNSPLHF. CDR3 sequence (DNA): TGTGCCAGCAGCTCCGGACAGGGTTATAATTCACCCCTCCACTTT. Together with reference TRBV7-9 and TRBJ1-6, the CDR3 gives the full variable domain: DTGVSQNPRHKITKRGQNVTFRCDPISEHNRLYWYRQTLGQGPEFLTYFQNEAQLEKSRLLSDRFSAERPKGSFSTLEIQRTEQGDSAMYLCASSSGQGYNSPLHFGNGTRLTVT.

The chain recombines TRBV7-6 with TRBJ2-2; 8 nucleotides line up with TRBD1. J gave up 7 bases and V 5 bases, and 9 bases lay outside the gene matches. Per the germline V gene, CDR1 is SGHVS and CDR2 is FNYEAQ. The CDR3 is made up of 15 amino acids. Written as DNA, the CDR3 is TGTGCCAGCAGCCCCTTGACAGGGGTAAGCGGGGAGCTGTTTTTT. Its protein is CASSPLTGVSGELFF.

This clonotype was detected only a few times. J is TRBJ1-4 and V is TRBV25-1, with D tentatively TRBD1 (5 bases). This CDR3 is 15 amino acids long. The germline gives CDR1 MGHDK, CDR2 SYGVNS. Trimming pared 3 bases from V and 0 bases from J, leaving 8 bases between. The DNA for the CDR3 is TGTGCCAGCAGTGAGGGACTGCCAACTAATGAAAAACTGTTTTTT. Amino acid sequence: CASSEGLPTNEKLFF.

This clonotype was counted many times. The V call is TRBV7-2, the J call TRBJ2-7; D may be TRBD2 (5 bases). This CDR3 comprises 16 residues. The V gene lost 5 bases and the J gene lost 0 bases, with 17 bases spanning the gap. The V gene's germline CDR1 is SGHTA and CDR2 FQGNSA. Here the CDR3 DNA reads TGTGCCAGCAGCAAGAGTTCCGGGGTCAACTCCTACGAGCAGTACTTC. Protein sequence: CASSKSSGVNSYEQYF. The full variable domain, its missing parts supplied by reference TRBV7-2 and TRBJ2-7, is GAGVSQSPSNKVTEKGKDVELRCDPISGHTALYWYRQSLGQGLEFLIYFQGNSAPDKSGLPSDRFSAERTGGSVSTLTIQRTQQEDSAVYLCASSKSSGVNSYEQYFGPGTRLTVT.

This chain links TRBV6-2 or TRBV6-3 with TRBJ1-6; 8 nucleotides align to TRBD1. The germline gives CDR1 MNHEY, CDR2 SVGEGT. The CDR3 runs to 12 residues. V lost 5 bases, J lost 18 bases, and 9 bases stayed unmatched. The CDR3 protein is CASSTGQVVPHF. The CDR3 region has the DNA TGTGCCAGCAGTACGGGACAGGTTGTCCCCCACTTT.

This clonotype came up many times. The CDR3 nucleotides read TGCAGTGCTGGTGGACTAGCGGAGCCAACAGATACGCAGTATTTT. Translating it yields CSAGGLAEPTDTQYF. The chain is built from TRBV20-1 and TRBJ2-3; TRBD2 agrees at 10 bases. CDR3 length: 15 amino acids. The germline CDR1 and CDR2 sequences are DFQATT and SNEGSKA (reference sequence). V lost 5 bases to trimming and J lost 3 bases; unmatched junction nucleotides: 8.

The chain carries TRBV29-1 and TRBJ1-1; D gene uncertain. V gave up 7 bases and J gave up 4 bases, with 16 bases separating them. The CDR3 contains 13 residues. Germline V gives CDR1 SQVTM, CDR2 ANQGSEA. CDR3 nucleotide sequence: TGCAGCGGTTGGACGTTTTTATCCACTGAAGCTTTCTTT. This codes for CSGWTFLSTEAFF.

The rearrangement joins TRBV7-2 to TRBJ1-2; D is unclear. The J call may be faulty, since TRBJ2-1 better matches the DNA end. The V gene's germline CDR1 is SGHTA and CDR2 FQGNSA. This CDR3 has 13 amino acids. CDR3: CASSLTSSRTQFF. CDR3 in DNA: TGTGCCAGCAGCTTAACTTCCAGCCGTACCCAGTTCTTC.